These 30 T cell receptor beta chains share one sample of origin, sequenced in a study of blood T cell repertoires in COVID-19. Some clones are missing from TCRdb's copy, which holds only in-frame ones; the method was immunoSEQ multiplex PCR. The sample lists 250,000 or so clones, about 91% occurring once. Input material: peripheral blood. The receptor set was obtained from a middle-aged woman who had recovered from COVID-19.

The CDR3 sequence: CASSQPLAGGAVETQYF. As DNA, the CDR3 is TGTGCCAGCAGCCAACCACTAGCGGGGGGGGCTGTGGAGACCCAGTACTTC. The chain carries TRBV3-1 (or the pseudogene TRBV3-2) and TRBJ2-5, with TRBD2 matching 13 bases. This CDR3 region has 17 residues. Germline lookup yields CDR1 LGHDT and CDR2 YNNKEL (reference sequence). Trimming cost V 2 bases and J 5 bases; bases outside gene matches: 8.

The CDR3 reads CAITGGDEQFF. The DNA of the CDR3 is TGTGCCATAACAGGGGGGGATGAGCAGTTCTTC. V usage is TRBV28 and J usage is TRBJ2-1; D is possibly TRBD1 (8 bases). V shed 10 bases and J shed 8 bases, with 12 bases lying between them. The germline CDR1 and CDR2 sequences are MDHEN and SYDVKM. The CDR3 is 11 amino acids.

This clone was detected only a few times. This chain links TRBV3-1 (or the pseudogene TRBV3-2) with TRBJ1-5; D call uncertain. There are 13 residues in the CDR3. Germline V gene data show CDR1 as LGHDT and CDR2 as YNNKEL (reference sequence). Trimming pared 0 bases from V and 6 bases from J, leaving 6 bases between. The CDR3 DNA is TGTGCCAGCAGCCAAGAAATCCGTCAGCCCCAGCATTTT. Its translation: CASSQEIRQPQHF.

Concerning this clone itself: Other DNA sequences from this sample encode an identical CDR3 as well. The CDR3 DNA reads TGTGCCAGTAGTACCGACAGGGGCTCTGGCTACACCTTC. Translating it yields CASSTDRGSGYTF. This chain joins TRBV19 and TRBJ1-2; 8 nucleotides match TRBD1. This CDR3 region has 13 residues. With 4 bases clipped from V and 7 bases from J, the junction kept 5 bases outside the gene matches. Looked up from germline, CDR1 is LNHDA and CDR2 is SQIVND (reference sequence).

The V and J genes are TRBV21-1 and TRBJ2-7; the table assigns TRBD2, which was not confirmed against the DNA. TRBV21-1 is listed as a pseudogene. This CDR3 region has 15 residues. The CDR3 region is CASSKEGRGILEQYV. CDR3 nucleotide sequence: TGTGCCAGCAGCAAAGAGGGACGGGGGATTCTTGAGCAGTACGTC.

This chain links TRBV5-1 with TRBJ1-4, with D maybe TRBD1 (6 bases). V shed 4 bases and J shed 4 bases, with 11 bases lying between them. The CDR3 has 14 amino acids. Germline CDR1 is SGHRS and CDR2 is YFSETQ. The CDR3 DNA reads TGCGCCAGCAGCGTACAGGGTATTAATGAAAAACTGTTTTTT. This encodes CASSVQGINEKLFF. Drawing the rest from reference TRBV5-1 and TRBJ1-4, the complete variable domain is KAGVTQTPRYLIKTRGQQVTLSCSPISGHRSVSWYQQTPGQGLQFLFEYFSETQRNKGNFPGRFSGRQFSNSRSEMNVSTLELGDSALYLCASSVQGINEKLFFGSGTQLSVL.

The chain links TRBV9 to TRBJ1-3; TRBD1 matches 8 bases. J gave up 3 bases and V 3 bases, and 5 bases lay outside the gene matches. Germline values: CDR1 SGDLS, CDR2 YYNGEE. This CDR3 has 15 residues. CDR3 amino acids: CASSAQGVVGNTIYF. CDR3 DNA: TGTGCCAGCAGCGCACAGGGGGTGGTTGGAAACACCATATATTTT.

This sequence joins TRBV12-5 and TRBJ2-2; no reliable D call. CDR1 is LGHNT and CDR2 is FRNRAP in the germline V gene. Trimming shortened V by 3 bases and J by 1 base, and 9 bases separated the two germline ends. This CDR3 is 15 amino acids long. CDR3 bases: TGTGCTAGTGGTTTTCCTGTCGGGAACACCGGGGAGCTGTTTTTT. Protein: CASGFPVGNTGELFF.

The chain couples TRBV6-2 or TRBV6-3 to TRBJ1-5; D gene ambiguous. CDR1 is MNHEY and CDR2 is SVGEGT in the germline V gene. The CDR3 has 15 residues. Trimming shortened V by 6 bases and J by 0 bases, and 12 bases separated the two germline ends. DNA of the CDR3: TGTGCCAGCAGCCCCCACGAGGATAGCAATCAGCCCCAGCATTTT. As protein: CASSPHEDSNQPQHF.

The rearrangement links TRBV9 to TRBJ2-1; 10 bases match TRBD1. The CDR3 length is 14 residues. The V gene's germline CDR1 is SGDLS and CDR2 YYNGEE. The ends lost 6 bases at V and 4 bases at J; junction bases unmatched: 4. The DNA for the CDR3 is TGTGCCAGCAACAAGGGACAGGGGTACAATGAGCAGTTCTTC. It codes for CASNKGQGYNEQFF.

J is TRBJ2-1 and V is TRBV5-1; D is uncertain. The V end was cut by 0 bases, the J end by 5 bases, with 9 bases between. Germline V gene data show CDR1 as SGHRS and CDR2 as YFSETQ. The CDR3 loop spans 14 amino acids. In DNA, the CDR3 is TGCGCCAGCAGCTTGGGTGAGAATCACAATGAGCAGTTCTTC. Translating it yields CASSLGENHNEQFF.

The chain combines TRBV20-1 with TRBJ2-7, with TRBD1 matching over 9 bases. After removal of 3 bases from V and 6 bases from J, the junction contained 3 bases not matched to a gene. This CDR3 comprises 12 residues. Germline V CDR1 and CDR2: DFQATT, SNEGSKA (reference sequence). CDR3 sequence: CSASGTGSEQYF. CDR3 bases: TGCAGTGCTAGTGGGACAGGGTCCGAGCAGTACTTC.

The chain employs TRBV19 and TRBJ2-2; the D gene is possibly TRBD2 (5 bases). CDR1 is LNHDA and CDR2 is SQIVND in the germline V gene (reference sequence). CDR3 length: 14 amino acids. Trimming cost V 8 bases and J 2 bases, with 12 bases left between them. The CDR3 region has the DNA TGTGCCAGTGCAACGGACTCAAACACCGGGGAGCTGTTTTTT. Translated, it gives CASATDSNTGELFF.

The CDR3 loop is CASSLGRNSPLHF. CDR3 DNA: TGTGCCAGCAGCTTAGGGCGGAATTCACCCCTCCACTTT. V gene TRBV7-8 combines with J gene TRBJ1-6, with D unresolved. CDR3 length equals 13 residues. V gave up 1 base and J gave up 7 bases, with 5 bases separating them. Germline V lookup: CDR1 SGHVS, CDR2 FQNEAQ.

The V and J genes are TRBV19 and TRBJ1-5, with 7 bases identical to TRBD1. The CDR3 consists of 15 residues. J gave up 0 bases and V 3 bases, and 2 bases lay outside the gene matches. CDR1 LNHDA and CDR2 SQIVND come from the germline V gene (reference sequence). The CDR3 DNA reads TGTGCCAGTAGTATGGGACAGAATAGCAATCAGCCCCAGCATTTT. Translated: CASSMGQNSNQPQHF.

The chain recombines TRBV7-9 with TRBJ1-1; tentatively, D is TRBD1 (5 bases). V was trimmed by 3 bases and J by 3 bases, leaving 8 bases between them. Germline V lookup: CDR1 SEHNR, CDR2 FQNEAQ (reference sequence). The CDR3 totals 13 residues. The CDR3: CASSFLQDTEAFF. DNA for the CDR3: TGTGCCAGCAGCTTTTTACAGGACACTGAAGCTTTCTTT. Complete variable domain (other parts from reference TRBV7-9 and TRBJ1-1): DTGVSQNPRHKITKRGQNVTFRCDPISEHNRLYWYRQTLGQGPEFLTYFQNEAQLEKSRLLSDRFSAERPKGSFSTLEIQRTEQGDSAMYLCASSFLQDTEAFFGQGTRLTVV.

The V and J genes are TRBV5-1 and TRBJ1-2; maybe TRBD1 (6 bases). V was shortened by 2 bases and J by 0 bases, with 11 bases between the two germline ends. CDR1 is SGHRS, CDR2 YFSETQ, per germline. The CDR3 extends over 15 amino acids. The CDR3 region is CASSLGRTANYGYTF. In DNA form, the CDR3 reads TGCGCCAGCAGCTTAGGACGGACAGCTAACTATGGCTACACCTTC.

The genes are TRBV5-1 and TRBJ2-6, with TRBD1 as a possible D gene (7 bases). Per germline, CDR1 SGHRS and CDR2 YFSETQ. CDR3 length equals 16 residues. The V end lost 4 bases, the J end lost 4 bases, and 15 bases lay between the germline ends. The CDR3: CASSPLRGAGANVLTF. DNA of the CDR3: TGCGCCAGCAGCCCTCTCAGGGGGGCCGGGGCCAACGTCCTGACTTTC.

The J gene is TRBJ1-3, the V gene TRBV10-3; 8 nucleotides align to TRBD1. The germline V gene encodes CDR1 ENHRY and CDR2 SYGVKD. V lost 7 bases and J lost 2; bases outside the gene matches: 4. This CDR3 spans 14 amino acids. The CDR3 DNA reads as TGTGCCATCAATGGACAGGGTCCTGGAAACACCATATATTTT. Protein sequence: CAINGQGPGNTIYF.

The chain has TRBV6-5 and TRBJ1-5, with D possibly being TRBD1 (5 bases). The ends were cut back, 11 bases at V and 11 bases at J, with 19 bases in the middle. Germline V gene lookup returns CDR1 MNHEY and CDR2 SVGAGI. This CDR3 contains 12 residues. CDR3 in DNA: TGTGCCGTACGCGGGGACTCACCGGCCCAGCATTTT. Protein: CAVRGDSPAQHF.

V and J are TRBV30 and TRBJ1-6; D might be TRBD1 (5 bases). This CDR3 region has 13 residues. The ends were cut back, 2 bases at V and 9 bases at J, with 11 bases in the middle. The germline V gene has CDR1 GTSNPN and CDR2 SVGIG (reference sequence). The CDR3 is CAWSPGTGSPLHF. The CDR3 DNA reads TGTGCCTGGAGTCCAGGGACTGGTTCACCCCTCCACTTT.

The rearrangement joins TRBV6-5 to TRBJ1-1; 8 nucleotides align to TRBD1. The CDR3 length is 13 residues. Germline CDR1 is MNHEY and CDR2 is SVGAGI. Germline trimming cut 6 bases from V and 10 bases from J; bases unmatched to any gene: 10. CDR3 nucleotides: TGTGCCAGCAGCATAACGCTCGACAGGGGAGCTTTCTTT. The encoded protein is CASSITLDRGAFF.

The genes are TRBV2 and TRBJ2-4, with D perhaps matching TRBD2 (5 bases). Trimming pared 2 bases from V and 6 bases from J, leaving 11 bases between. Germline CDR1 is SNHLY and CDR2 is FYNNEI. The CDR3 sequence is 14 residues long. DNA of the CDR3: TGTGCCAGCAGTGAAATCGGGGATGGAAACATTCAGTACTTC. Translated: CASSEIGDGNIQYF.

V gene TRBV24-1 combines with J gene TRBJ2-5, with 7 bases aligning to TRBD2. The trim removed 7 bases at V and 4 bases at J, leaving 11 bases unmatched. The CDR3 spans 15 residues. Germline loops: CDR1 KGHDR, CDR2 SFDVKD. In DNA, the CDR3 is TGTGCCACCAGGGGGGGAGGGGAGGAGAGAGAGACCCAGTACTTC. Its protein is CATRGGGEERETQYF.

DNA of the CDR3: TGTGCCAGCACCCGGACGGGACTAGCGGTCCACAATGAGCAGTTCTTC. The encoded protein is CASTRTGLAVHNEQFF. This chain joins TRBV5-8 and TRBJ2-1, with 11 bases that match TRBD2. Germline V gene lookup returns CDR1 SGHTS and CDR2 YDEGEE. The CDR3 contains 16 residues. V lost 6 bases to trimming and J lost 5 bases; unmatched junction nucleotides: 10.

This sequence joins TRBV11-3 and TRBJ1-1, with D unclear. Germline CDR1 SGHNT, CDR2 YENEEA. This CDR3 has 13 residues. Between the trimmed V and J ends, which lost 6 bases and 0 bases, there was a span of 8 bases. The chain's CDR3 is CASRRGLNTEAFF. The CDR3 region has the DNA TGTGCCAGCAGACGCGGGCTGAACACTGAAGCTTTCTTT.

The genes are TRBV5-4 and TRBJ1-5, with unresolved D. Germline V CDR1 and CDR2: SGHNT, YYREEE (reference sequence). V was clipped by 0 bases and J by 3 bases, with 7 bases between them. The CDR3 is made up of 14 amino acids. In nucleotides, the CDR3 is TGTGCCAGCAGCTTGGCCGGTAACAATCAGCCCCAGCATTTT. Its translation is CASSLAGNNQPQHF.

The V call is TRBV12-3 or TRBV12-4, the J call TRBJ1-3; D is unclear. This CDR3 region has 13 residues. V shed 2 bases and J shed 3 bases, with 5 bases lying between them. The CDR3 DNA sequence: TGTGCCAGCAGTTTAAATCTTGGAAACACCATATATTTT. As protein: CASSLNLGNTIYF.

The chain combines TRBV11-3 with TRBJ1-1; D gene uncertain. Trimming took 5 bases from V and 0 from J, leaving 16 bases between them. In germline, CDR1 is SGHNT, CDR2 YENEEA. This CDR3 is built from 16 residues. The CDR3 DNA reads as TGTGCCAGCAGCACAAGTGGTATACATATGAACACTGAAGCTTTCTTT. Translating gives CASSTSGIHMNTEAFF.

The chain couples TRBV20-1 to TRBJ2-3; the D gene is possibly TRBD2 (6 bases). In germline, CDR1 is DFQATT, CDR2 SNEGSKA (reference sequence). There are 13 residues in the CDR3. V gave up 3 bases and J gave up 3 bases, with 10 bases separating them. The DNA for the CDR3 is TGCAGTGCTAGTGTGGAGGGGACAGATACGCAGTATTTT. Translated, it gives CSASVEGTDTQYF.